The rows below give T cell receptor beta chains drawn from one sample of a study of tumor and adjacent non-tumor tissue in lung cancer. One entry per CDR3 protein results from TCRdb running MiXCR on the multiplex PCR reads. The table has approximately 110,000 distinct CDR3 sequences, more than 60% seen once; the top ten hold 35% to 40%. Material: lung tumor tissue. The receptors come from an older woman with non-small cell lung cancer. CDR3s include the opening cysteine and the closing phenylalanine or tryptophan. Fields, in order: V gene, D gene, clone size, J gene, CDR3 DNA, CDR3 protein. The D gene is left open where the match is weak. Clone size is not always given. Where it is, it says once, few, many or a class for expanded clones.

TRBV5-5	.	.	TRBJ2-1	TGTGCCAGCAGCTTGGGTAGTAACAGTGAGCAGTTCTTC	CASSLGSNSEQFF
TRBV4-3	.	.	TRBJ2-1	TGCGCCAGTAGACAAGAAGGTAGCGAGGGGAATGAGCAGTTCTTC	CASRQEGSEGNEQFF
TRBV11-2	.	.	TRBJ1-6	TGTGCCAGGAGCTTAGAAGCAAGAAATTCACCCCTACACTTT	CARSLEARNSPLHF
TRBV20-1	.	.	TRBJ2-5	TGCAGTGCTAGAGATAGCAGGCTGGAGACCCAGTACTTC	CSARDSRLETQYF
TRBV6-2/TRBV6-3	.	.	TRBJ2-2	TGTGCCAGCAGTTACAACATCAACCAGGGGCTAGACACCGGGGAGCTGTTTTTT	CASSYNINQGLDTGELFF
TRBV6-1	.	.	TRBJ2-5	TGTGCCAGTAGTGGACGGGGAGAGACCCAGTACTTC	CASSGRGETQYF
TRBV4-3	.	.	TRBJ2-2	TGCGACAGCAGCCTCACCCGGGGAGGAGCTGGCGGGGAGCTGTTTTTT	CDSSLTRGGAGGELFF
TRBV28	.	few	TRBJ2-4	TGTGCCATCAAAGCTGACAGCCACCTAGCCAAAAACATTCAGTACTTC	CAIKADSHLAKNIQYF
TRBV11-1	.	.	TRBJ1-1	TGTGCCCGCAGCTTAGGACGGGGGAACACTGAAGACTTCTTT	CARSLGRGNTEDFF
TRBV20-1	.	.	TRBJ2-1	TGCAGTGCCAGATCAGGGACTGGCCAAATCTACAATGAGCAGTTCTTC	CSARSGTGQIYNEQFF
TRBV7-2	.	.	TRBJ2-5	TGTGCCAGCAGTTTAGGGGGGAGGGAGACCCAGTACTTC	CASSLGGRETQYF
TRBV12-3/TRBV12-4	.	.	TRBJ2-3	TGTGCCAGCAGTACGACTAACGGGGGTCCTACGGATACGCAGTATTTT	CASSTTNGGPTDTQYF
TRBV5-5	.	.	TRBJ1-6	TGTGCCAGCAGCTTGGTATTGCAGGGAAATTCACCCCTCCACTTT	CASSLVLQGNSPLHF
TRBV30	.	many	TRBJ1-5	TGTGCCTGGAGTAAGAGCAATCAGCCCCAGCATTTT	CAWSKSNQPQHF
TRBV20-1	TRBD2	.	TRBJ2-3	TGCAGTGCTAGAGATCAGCTAGCGGGGGCTCCCACAGATAGGCAATATTTT	CSARDQLAGAPTDRQYF
TRBV7-8	.	.	TRBJ1-1	TGTGTCAGCAGCTTGCAGGGAAGGAGCACTGAAGCTTTCTTT	CVSSLQGRSTEAFF
TRBV11-3	.	.	TRBJ1-1	TGTGCCAGCAGCTCGACTTGGACTGTGAACATTGAAGCTTTCTTT	CASSSTWTVNIEAFF
TRBV19	.	.	TRBJ2-1	TGTGCCAGTGGGGGGGCGGCTGGATACAATGAGCAGTTCTTC	CASGGAAGYNEQFF
TRBV29-1	.	.	TRBJ2-7	TGCAGCGTTGCGGGTGGCATATCGGGGAACTACGAGCAGTACTTC	CSVAGGISGNYEQYF
TRBV29-1	.	.	TRBJ2-1	TGCAGCGTTGGGAATAATGAGTTCTTC	CSVGNNEFF
TRBV11-3	TRBD2	.	TRBJ2-1	TGTGCCAGCAGCTTAGAGTTGACTAGCGGGAGCCTCAGTGGGCTGTTCTTC	CASSLELTSGSLSGLFF
TRBV4-1	.	.	TRBJ2-1	TGTGCCAGCAGCCAGGGCGGCATTGACCAGTTCTTC	CASSQGGIDQFF
TRBV7-8	.	.	TRBJ1-6	TGTGCCAGCAGCTTAGAGGGATCCGGGAATAATCCACCCCTCTACTTT	CASSLEGSGNNPPLYF
TRBV5-5	.	few	TRBJ2-5	TGTGCCAGCAGCTGGGGGTATAGGAGCCAAGAGACCCAGTACTTC	CASSWGYRSQETQYF
TRBV6-6	TRBD1	many	TRBJ2-7	TGTGCCAGCACCCAGGGACAGGGGGCCCTTGGGCAGTACTTC	CASTQGQGALGQYF
TRBV5-4	.	many	TRBJ2-5	TGTGCCAGCAGCTTATATACACAGGGTGGAGAGACCCAGTACTTC	CASSLYTQGGETQYF
TRBV4-3	.	.	TRBJ1-1	TGCGCCAGTAACCACGTGACAGCGAACACTGAAGCTTTCTTT	CASNHVTANTEAFF
TRBV28	.	.	TRBJ2-5	TGTGCCAGCAGTTTATGGCGGGAAGAGACCCAGTACTTC	CASSLWREETQYF
TRBV5-5	.	many	TRBJ2-1	TGTGCCAGCAGCTGGGCGCCGGGGCGACAGTACAATGAGCAGTTCTTC	CASSWAPGRQYNEQFF
TRBV11-3	TRBD1	.	TRBJ2-1	TGTGTCAGCAGCTTAACGGCAGGGGGTTACAATGAGCAGCTCTTC	CVSSLTAGGYNEQLF
TRBV6-5	.	.	TRBJ1-5	TGTGCCAGCCGAACAAGGTCACAGCCCCAACATTTT	CASRTRSQPQHF
TRBV6-2/TRBV6-3	TRBD2	.	TRBJ2-2	TGTGCAAGCAGTTACACCCAACAGAGGGCCAACACCCGGGAGGTGTTTTTT	CASSYTQQRANTREVFF
TRBV20-1	TRBD1	many	TRBJ2-3	TGCAGTGCTAACAGGGACAGGCGTGACACAGATACGCAGTATTTT	CSANRDRRDTDTQYF
TRBV12-3/TRBV12-4	.	.	TRBJ2-3	TGTGCCAGGAGTTCAACCGGGATAGGGTCGACAGATACGCAGTATTTT	CARSSTGIGSTDTQYF
TRBV11-1	TRBD1	.	TRBJ1-6	TGTGCCAGCAGCTACGAGGGACAGTCTTTTAATTCACCCCTCCACTTT	CASSYEGQSFNSPLHF
TRBV10-1	.	many	TRBJ2-7	TGCGCCAGCAGTGAGGGGCTGGAGCAGTACTTC	CASSEGLEQYF
TRBV5-8	TRBD2	.	TRBJ2-2	TGTGCCAGCAGCGAAGGACTAGCCCCCACCGGGGAGCTGTTTTTT	CASSEGLAPTGELFF
TRBV11-2	.	few	TRBJ2-3	TGTGCCAGCAGCTTAGAACGGGCATTGGCGGGATGTGTAGCAGATACGCAGTATTTT	CASSLERALAGCVADTQYF
TRBV14	TRBD1	few	TRBJ2-7	TGTGCCAGCAGAAGGACAGGAAGGTCCTACGAGCAGTACTTC	CASRRTGRSYEQYF
TRBV18	.	many	TRBJ2-7	TGTGCCAGTCGCGAGTTAAACGAGCAGTACTTC	CASRELNEQYF
TRBV6-1	.	.	TRBJ1-1	TGTGCCAGCCAAACCGACAGAGGAACTGGAGCTTCCTTT	CASQTDRGTGASF
TRBV14	.	.	TRBJ2-3	TGTGCCGGCAGCCAACCGACGGGCTACCCGGTTGCGGGTACGCAGTATTTT	CAGSQPTGYPVAGTQYF
TRBV11-2	.	.	TRBJ2-2	TGTGTCAGCAAATCTCCCCAGGGGGGGCGGAACACCGGGGAGCTGTTTTTT	CVSKSPQGGRNTGELFF
TRBV10-2	.	.	TRBJ2-7	TGCGCCAGCAGTGAGTCGGATCTTTCCTACGAGCAATACTTT	CASSESDLSYEQYF
TRBV20-1	.	many	TRBJ1-5	TGCAGTGCTGGGTCAGTCAATCAGCCCCAGCATTTT	CSAGSVNQPQHF
TRBV20-1	TRBD2	.	TRBJ2-7	TGCAGTGCTATAATAGCGGGGGGCATGGATGAGCAGTACTTC	CSAIIAGGMDEQYF
TRBV6-5	TRBD1	.	TRBJ1-2	TGTGCCAGCGGTGGGCCGGGACAGGCCTCTACCGACGACTACACCTTC	CASGGPGQASTDDYTF
TRBV4-1	.	.	TRBJ2-1	TGCGCCAGCAGCCAAAGAGGCAGGGGCCGGAATTTTAGCTACAATGAGCAGTTCTTC	CASSQRGRGRNFSYNEQFF
TRBV4-3	.	.	TRBJ2-4	TGCGCCAGCAGCCAAGATCGAATGCCCATAAACATTCAGTACTTC	CASSQDRMPINIQYF
TRBV19	.	.	TRBJ1-2	TGTGCCAGTAGTAATCAGGTCGACTATGGCCACACCTTC	CASSNQVDYGHTF
TRBV4-3	TRBD1	.	TRBJ2-7	TGCGCCAGCAGCCAAAGGACAGGGATTCCCCACGAGAAGTACTTC	CASSQRTGIPHEKYF